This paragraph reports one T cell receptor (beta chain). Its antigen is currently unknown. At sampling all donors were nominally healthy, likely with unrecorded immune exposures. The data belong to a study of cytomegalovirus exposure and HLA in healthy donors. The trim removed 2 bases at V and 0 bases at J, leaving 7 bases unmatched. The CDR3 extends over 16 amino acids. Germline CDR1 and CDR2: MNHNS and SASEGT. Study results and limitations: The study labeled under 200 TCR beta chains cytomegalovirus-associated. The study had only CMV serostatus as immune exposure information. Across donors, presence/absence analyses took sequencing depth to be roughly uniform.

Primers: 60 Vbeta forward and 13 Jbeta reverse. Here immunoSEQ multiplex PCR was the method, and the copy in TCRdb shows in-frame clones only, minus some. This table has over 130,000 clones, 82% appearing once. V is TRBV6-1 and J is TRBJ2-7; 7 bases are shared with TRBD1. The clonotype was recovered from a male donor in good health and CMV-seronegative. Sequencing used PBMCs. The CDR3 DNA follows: TGTGCCAGCAGTGAACGGGACAGCGCTGCCTCCTACGAGCAGTACTTC. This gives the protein CASSERDSAASYEQYF.